One and the same sample provided the 8 T cell receptor beta chains below, sequenced in a study of low-dose radiotherapy and immunotherapy resistance in tumors. Noted time point: after trial treatment. As for treatment: LDRT plus nivolumab, ipilimumab, low-dose cyclophosphamide and aspirin (RACIN trial). For amplifying TCRs, the PCR ran for 20 to 25 cycles with Phusion, which was used together with a constant-region primer and the adapter on the V primers. MiXCR was run by TCRdb on the reads, yielding one entry per CDR3 protein. The sample lists roughly 52,000 distinct CDR3 sequences, around 34% occurring once. The specimen was PBMCs, collected after low-dose radiotherapy plus immunotherapy. The receptor source for this set is a male donor with rectosigmoid adenocarcinoma.

Details on this clonotype: A read error is the likely source, as a far larger clone sits one nucleotide away. CDR3 DNA sequence: TGTACCAGCAGTTACACTAACCCGGGACAGGGAACCTACGAGCAGTACTTC. Protein sequence: CTSSYTNPGQGTYEQYF. This rearrangement joins TRBV6-6 to TRBJ2-7; TRBD1 matches at 9 bases. The CDR3 sequence is 17 residues long. Germline CDR1 and CDR2: MNHNY and SVGAGI (reference sequence).

This clonotype was seen only a few times. The chain is built from TRBV28 and TRBJ2-7, with D possibly matching TRBD2 (5 bases). The germline V gene has CDR1 MDHEN and CDR2 SYDVKM. The CDR3 is made up of 15 amino acids. In DNA, the CDR3 is TGTGCTTCCCATGTCGGGGTCCCGCCTCGGGACGAGCAGTACTTC. It codes for CASHVGVPPRDEQYF.

This clonotype is labeled as medium-sized (0.01 to 0.1%). The V and J genes are TRBV6-2 or TRBV6-3 and TRBJ1-1; the D gene is possibly TRBD1 (5 bases). Germline assignment: CDR1 MNHEY and CDR2 SVGEGT. The CDR3 covers 15 residues. V lost 5 bases and J 1 base, leaving 14 bases between the germline ends. DNA for the CDR3: TGTGCCAGCAGTGATGGGGACTGGACGAACACTGAAGCTTTCTTT. Its protein product is CASSDGDWTNTEAFF.

This clonotype was counted at least ten times. This chain joins TRBV28 and TRBJ1-1; D unresolved. Germline V lookup: CDR1 MDHEN, CDR2 SYDVKM. V was pared by 5 bases and J by 8 bases, with 21 bases between. The CDR3 is made up of 15 amino acids. The CDR3 nucleotides are TGTGCCAGCAGTCCCGGCGTTACCCCGCGCACCGAAGCTTTCTTT. Amino acids: CASSPGVTPRTEAFF.

This clonotype was seen ten or more times. The J gene is TRBJ2-1, the V gene TRBV27; TRBD1 matches at 8 bases. The germline V gene has CDR1 MNHEY and CDR2 SMNVEV (reference sequence). CDR3 length: 15 residues. The V and J ends lost 3 bases and 4 bases, in that order; junction bases with no gene match: 5. CDR3 sequence: CASSFYRGKYNEQFF. CDR3 DNA sequence: TGTGCCAGCAGTTTCTACAGGGGGAAATACAATGAGCAGTTCTTC.

This clonotype was detected many times. The chain has TRBV12-3 or TRBV12-4 and TRBJ1-6; 8 bases align to TRBD1. This CDR3 comprises 17 residues. The junction had 14 bases not matched to a gene; V was cut back by 6 bases and J by 7 bases. In DNA, the CDR3 is TGTGCCAGCAGCTTACCCGAATACAGGGGGAGAAATTCACCCCTCCACTTT. This codes for CASSLPEYRGRNSPLHF.

This clonotype appeared a few times. The V call is TRBV5-1, the J call TRBJ1-3, with D tentatively TRBD1 (5 bases). Trimming took 8 bases from V and 0 from J, leaving 15 bases between them. The CDR3 has 15 amino acids. CDR1 is SGHRS and CDR2 is YFSETQ in the germline V gene. CDR3 nucleotides: TGCGCCAGTACTCCGGGACCGAGCTCTGGAAACACCATATATTTT. Amino acid sequence: CASTPGPSSGNTIYF.

This clonotype was counted a few times. The rearrangement links TRBV19 to TRBJ2-7; no definite D call. CDR3 length: 13 amino acids. V lost 2 bases to trimming and J lost 3 bases, with 8 bases between them. The V gene's germline CDR1 is LNHDA and CDR2 SQIVND (reference sequence). The CDR3 region is CASSISPVYEQYF. The CDR3 region has the DNA TGTGCCAGTAGTATATCTCCAGTCTACGAGCAGTACTTC.